The rows below give T cell receptor beta chains drawn from one sample of a study of regulatory T cells in long-lasting Graves disease. TCRdb re-analysed the multiplex PCR reads in MiXCR, keeping a single row per CDR3 protein. This sample has 400,000 to 450,000 distinct CDR3 sequences, with about a quarter found just once. This specimen was peripheral blood mononuclear cells (PBMCs), taken when the disease was refractory, from a patient treated with antithyroid drugs. The receptors stem from a female donor with Graves disease. CDR3s include the opening cysteine and the closing phenylalanine or tryptophan. Not all rows give a size; the values are once, few, many and, for expanded clones, a class.

V	size	CDR3
TRBV11-2	few	CASSGVVGQGGEQYF
TRBV28	-	CASSLEASGAMETQYF
TRBV7-9	-	CASSLAPGLAGSKLTGELFF
TRBV7-9	-	CASSLSGAFYEQYF
TRBV20-1	few	CSARGGQGENIQYF
TRBV20-1	many	CSAREVGGLGETQYF
TRBV29-1	-	CSSRRDRGEETQYF
TRBV5-1	-	CASSPLHPDTGELFF
TRBV6-2/TRBV6-3	few	CASTPRTGFSYEQYF
TRBV19	-	CASSKRDSSAFF
TRBV6-1	many	CASSALGEGETQYF
TRBV7-2	-	CASSWGVSYEQYF
TRBV6-1	few	CASRTDRVNEKLFF
TRBV7-9	-	CASSPGSEPLHF
TRBV6-5	-	CASSLGLAGSGETQYF
TRBV24-1	-	CATSDLRGDGGETQYF
TRBV5-1	few	CASGQGSSSNQPQHF
TRBV13	few	CASSLGVGRAEETQYF
TRBV11-2	many	CASSSLAGFGETQYF
TRBV6-1	-	CASRTSGSGKNEQYF
TRBV6-1	many	CASSEALVFYGYTF
TRBV7-2	few	CASSLESAVGNQPQHF
TRBV20-1	-	CSARSSGSIHEQYF